This T cell receptor (beta chain) is drawn from a study of cytomegalovirus exposure and HLA in healthy donors. General observations from the study: CMV serostatus was the only recorded immune exposure for donors. Reports indicated that the classifier achieved high specificity and sensitivity in diagnosing cytomegalovirus status. TCR beta V- and J-gene trimming, according to a later analysis, was linked to a missense DCLRE1C variant.

The PCR ran on 60 Vbeta and 13 Jbeta primers. The method was immunoSEQ multiplex PCR; TCRdb's version includes in-frame clones alone and lacks a portion of them. There are about 110,000 clones in the sample; over 65% occur only once, and roughly an eighth lies in the top ten. CDR3 size: 15 residues. Per the germline V gene, CDR1 is SGHAT and CDR2 is FQNNGV. On this clone itself: No antigen is known for it. Germline is not matched at one junction end, which may reflect a read error.

Sequencing was carried out using PBMCs. The rearrangement joins TRBV11-2 to TRBJ1-5; unclear D gene. This TCR was sampled from a man aged 30 to 45 in good health and CMV-seropositive. The CDR3 is CASSPSGYSDQPQHF. The CDR3 region has the DNA TGTGCCAGCAGCCCCTCAGGATATAGCGATCAGCCCCAGCATTTT.